This TCR beta chain was sequenced during a study of OX40 agonist ivuxolimab in advanced cancers. With respect to the entire study: The costimulatory receptor OX40 (CD134) was targeted by ivuxolimab, a fully human IgG2 agonistic monoclonal antibody. Intravenous ivuxolimab was administered to patients every 2 weeks at six dose levels: 0.01, 0.1, 0.3, 1.5, 3 and 10 mg/kg. Among the 52 dose-escalation patients, some 20 had hepatocellular carcinoma, approximately 15 melanoma, 9 renal cell carcinoma and 9 head and neck cancer. The dose-escalation cohort was 82.7% male with a mean age of about 65 years, ranging from about 20 to 85. Prior anti-PD-1, anti-PD-L1 or anti-CTLA-4 therapy was permitted, and roughly two fifths of dose-escalation patients had received checkpoint inhibitors. Partial responses occurred in three dose-escalation patients, of whom one had hepatocellular carcinoma and two had cutaneous melanoma. The purpose of peripheral TCRbeta sequencing was to test whether ivuxolimab changed TCR sequence diversity and led to clonal T-cell expansion. The paper covers the monotherapy dose-escalation part of the phase I ivuxolimab trial, which included N = 52 patients. The investigation overall reported the following: Partial responders in the 0.1-3.0 mg/kg groups had among the lowest normalized peripheral clonal expansion, especially among CD8+ T cells. At doses of 0.1 to 3.0 mg/kg, clonal expansion of both CD4+ and CD8+ blood T cells was observed from baseline to week 6. Which antigens the clonally expanded peripheral T cells were specific for was not determined. Low levels of normalized T-cell clonal expansion were also seen in some patients who did not respond. After ivuxolimab, expanded clones were on average more numerous among CD8+ T cells than among CD4+ T cells.

Looking up the germline V gene yields CDR1 KGHSH and CDR2 LQKENI. V is reduced by 3 bases and J by 4 bases, leaving a spacing of 15 bases between them. From the cysteine up to the phenylalanine, the CDR3 has a length of 15 residues. Only the CDR3 portion is preserved as DNA: 45 bases, with reading frame beginning at the first base. Genomic DNA was extracted from sorted cells for sequencing of the TCRbeta CDR3 region. The immunoSEQ Assay was used for sequencing of TCRbeta CDR3 regions. TCRdb provides this immuneACCESS table in a form limited to in-frame rearrangements. Some clones are lacking; in checked studies, under half of them reflect an unresolved V gene, and why the rest are absent is not known. In this sample the table shows around 94,000 clones, roughly 87% of which occur a single time. Clones ranked in the top ten supply more than 0.25% of the sample. The trial excluded patients who had a history of autoimmune disease or who were on systemic immunosuppression. Peripheral blood for TCR sequencing was collected from all dose cohorts at baseline, on cycle 4 day 1, and on cycle 7 day 1. Samples were obtained from an open-label, multicenter, first-in-human phase I dose-escalation trial of ivuxolimab. Adults with locally advanced or metastatic melanoma, renal cell, hepatocellular, or head and neck squamous cell carcinoma were enrolled in the trial. Before TCR sequencing, CD4+ T cells and CD8+ T cells from peripheral blood were sorted into separate populations.

A word on this clone: The antigen it binds to is not known. No base qualities exist here, and no much larger clone lies one base off it.

The TCR comes from an adult with an advanced solid tumor such as melanoma, head and neck, liver or kidney cancer. The chain joins TRBV18 to TRBJ1-2, with TRBD1 as a weak D call on 6 bases. The sequencing used CD4+ or CD8+ T cells sorted from blood, collected in a trial of the OX40 agonist ivuxolimab. The DNA sequence is given as TGTGCCAGCTCACCTCTCCGGGACACCGCCTATGGCTACACCTTC. This gives the protein CASSPLRDTAYGYTF. Joined to the reference TRBV18 and TRBJ1-2 proteins, this CDR3 gives the full variable domain: NAGVMQNPRHLVRRRGQEARLRCSPMKGHSHVYWYRQLPEEGLKFMVYLQKENIIDESGMPKERFSAEFPKEGPSILRIQQVVRGDSAAYFCASSPLRDTAYGYTFGSGTRLTVV.